Listed below are T cell receptor beta chains from one sample, sequenced in a study of T-cell reconstitution after alpha-beta-depleted transplantation in children. TCRdb re-called the PCR reads through MiXCR, storing one row per CDR3 protein. Of some 500,000 distinct CDR3 sequences listed, 15% to 20% are singletons. The starting material was PBMCs from the stem cell graft donor, obtained from the stem cell graft. These receptors were taken from a human donor who donated a stem cell graft to a child with acute lymphoblastic leukemia. CDR3s leave out the opening cysteine and the closing phenylalanine or tryptophan.

J	V	CDR3
TRBJ2-5	TRBV3-1	ASSDLGRPYQETQY
TRBJ2-7	TRBV15	ATSRHGAGEQY
TRBJ2-2	TRBV24-1	ATSEQGAGELF
TRBJ2-7	TRBV27	ASSGQEASYEQY
TRBJ2-2	TRBV20-1	SASYTGELF
TRBJ2-2	TRBV29-1	SVGQANTGELF
TRBJ2-3	TRBV7-2	ASSLETHTQY
TRBJ2-1	TRBV5-1	ASSLAGTSGRARQF
TRBJ2-7	TRBV27	ASSTGLRYYEQY
TRBJ2-1	TRBV12-3/TRBV12-4	ASRSVAGAYNEQF
TRBJ2-7	TRBV12-3/TRBV12-4	ATGGQGAYEQY
TRBJ1-2	TRBV5-1	ASSLVPGGGSYGYT
TRBJ2-3	TRBV7-9	AGLGSADTQY
TRBJ2-7	TRBV5-1	ASGTSSYYEQY
TRBJ2-5	TRBV27	ASRETGNPPETQY
TRBJ2-3	TRBV20-1	SASRELRTDTQY
TRBJ2-5	TRBV5-1	ASSFSWETQY
TRBJ1-1	TRBV6-1	ASSGTGSLNTEAF
TRBJ1-2	TRBV20-1	SARGSGGPVYGYT
TRBJ2-7	TRBV27	ASSWGTGGYEQY
TRBJ2-1	TRBV5-1	ASSLFGDYNEQF
TRBJ2-2	TRBV12-3/TRBV12-4	ASRGTVTGELF
TRBJ2-1	TRBV27	ASSLSIPRNEQF
TRBJ2-1	TRBV5-1	ASSVGQGGSYNEQF
TRBJ2-7	TRBV3-1	ASSQGHGRANEQY
TRBJ1-2	TRBV14	ASSQEFGPYYGYT
TRBJ1-6	TRBV6-5	ASSSTGASNSPLH
TRBJ1-1	TRBV19	ASSMQGMNTEAF
TRBJ2-2	TRBV29-1	SVEVGLNTGELF
TRBJ1-5	TRBV7-2	ASSSGWTSHSNQPQH
TRBJ1-1	TRBV11-1	ASSLGPRPTDYMNTEAF
TRBJ2-5	TRBV7-9	ASLPTY
TRBJ2-1	TRBV4-1	ASSQDRIIAGGNNEQF
TRBJ1-2	TRBV11-1	ASSFETGEGTYGYT
TRBJ2-3	TRBV20-1	SGLAGGPDTQY
TRBJ2-3	TRBV12-3/TRBV12-4	ASSSASTDTQY
TRBJ2-2	TRBV9	ASSVFAGMNTGELF
TRBJ2-1	TRBV5-1	ASSAGTSGRRYNEQF
TRBJ1-2	TRBV27	ASSPGTGGPGYT
TRBJ2-1	TRBV7-3	ASSLSLAEYNEQF
TRBJ2-7	TRBV29-1	SVEGLSYEQY
TRBJ2-6	TRBV2	ASSEGGSGANVLT
TRBJ1-1	TRBV6-1	ASSAVGAWNTEAF